The 31 T cell receptor beta chains reported below all come from one sample, sequenced in a study of T cell repertoires in cytomegalovirus infection. TCRdb redid the calling of the reads with MiXCR, one entry per CDR3 protein. The sample shows 290,000 or so distinct CDR3 sequences, approximately 8.9% of them seen only once. The sequenced sample was PBMCs. The receptors were sampled from a human donor in good health (CMV status not recorded). Some clones in this sample may be carry-over from other donors' samples.

This clonotype came up many times. The rearrangement uses TRBV7-9 and TRBJ1-1; D might be TRBD1 (6 bases). This CDR3 is built from 15 residues. Germline assignment: CDR1 SEHNR and CDR2 FQNEAQ (reference sequence). Trimming cost V 3 bases and J 1 base, with 12 bases left between them. CDR3: CASSFTGTQNTEAFF. The CDR3 DNA sequence: TGTGCCAGCAGCTTTACAGGGACCCAGAACACTGAAGCTTTCTTT.

The sample holds many counts of this clonotype. The gene calls are TRBV7-9 and TRBJ2-7; no firm D call. This CDR3 contains 12 residues. Germline V CDR1 and CDR2: SEHNR, FQNEAQ (reference sequence). V lost 1 base to trimming and J lost 5 bases, with 6 bases between them. In DNA, the CDR3 is TGTGCCAGCAGCTTAGAAGGGAACGAGCAGTACGTC. Translated: CASSLEGNEQYV.

This clonotype was found a few times. V and J are TRBV6-2 or TRBV6-3 and TRBJ2-2, with 11 bases aligning to TRBD2. Germline lookup yields CDR1 MNHEY and CDR2 SVGEGT. Trimming took 4 bases from V and 4 from J; bases not matched to a gene: 2. The CDR3 sequence is 15 residues long. DNA of the CDR3: TGTGCCAGCAGTTCTGGGACTAGCGGCACCGGGGAGCTGTTTTTT. This sequence encodes CASSSGTSGTGELFF.

This clonotype came up many times. The gene calls are TRBV14 and TRBJ2-1; 9 bases match TRBD1. Germline V gene data show CDR1 as SGHDN and CDR2 as FVKESK. The CDR3 covers 15 residues. With 2 bases clipped from V and 3 bases from J, the junction kept 2 bases outside the gene matches. CDR3 region: CASSQPGQGYNEQFF. The CDR3 coding sequence is TGTGCCAGCAGCCAACCGGGACAGGGCTACAATGAGCAGTTCTTC.

This clonotype was found once. A much larger clone is a single base away; this may be a read error. The V gene is TRBV18, the J gene TRBJ1-6; 8 bases are shared with TRBD1. The CDR3 has 16 amino acids. In germline, CDR1 is KGHSH, CDR2 LQKENI. CDR3 nucleotides: TGTGACAGCTCACCGAACGCCAGGGGGCTGGGGTCACCCCTCCACTTT. Protein product: CDSSPNARGLGSPLHF.

In this sample, this clonotype turned up a few times. The V and J genes are TRBV20-1 and TRBJ2-7; 7 nucleotides align to TRBD1. There are 11 residues in the CDR3. Germline CDR1 DFQATT, CDR2 SNEGSKA (reference sequence). CDR3 in amino acids: CSATGQTGPIV. CDR3 bases: TGCAGTGCTACGGGACAGACAGGGCCTATCGTC.

This clonotype has more than one count but fewer than ten. This chain connects TRBV20-1 to TRBJ2-3; 8 nucleotides line up with TRBD1. Germline assignment: CDR1 DFQATT and CDR2 SNEGSKA (reference sequence). The CDR3 runs 14 residues. The V gene end was trimmed by 1 base and the J gene end by 0 bases; junction bases not matched to a gene: 0. The CDR3 sequence is CSARGTGSTDTQYF. CDR3 nucleotides: TGCAGTGCTAGAGGGACAGGGAGCACAGATACGCAGTATTTT.

This clonotype was counted many times. The chain has TRBV12-5 and TRBJ2-5; a possible D gene is TRBD2 (5 bases). The CDR3 loop spans 13 amino acids. Germline CDR1 and CDR2: LGHNT and FRNRAP. V was shortened by 6 bases and J by 7 bases, with 15 bases between the two germline ends. CDR3: CASGSAPAGTQYF. CDR3 nucleotides: TGTGCTAGTGGGTCGGCGCCGGCGGGGACCCAGTACTTC. Supplemented by reference TRBV12-5 and TRBJ2-5, the full variable domain reads DARVTQTPRHKVTEMGQEVTMRCQPILGHNTVFWYRQTMMQGLELLAYFRNRAPLDDSGMPKDRFSAEMPDATLATLKIQPSEPRDSAVYFCASGSAPAGTQYFGPGTRLLVL.

This clonotype occurred many times. This chain uses TRBV7-9 with TRBJ2-7, with D tentatively TRBD1 (5 bases). This CDR3 spans 11 amino acids. CDR1 SEHNR and CDR2 FQNEAQ come from the germline V gene (reference sequence). Deletions cut 5 bases from V and 5 bases from J, with 7 bases between. CDR3 loop: CASSTDNEQYF. In DNA, the CDR3 is TGTGCCAGCAGCACGGACAACGAGCAGTACTTC. The full variable domain, rest sourced from reference TRBV7-9 and TRBJ2-7, is DTGVSQNPRHKITKRGQNVTFRCDPISEHNRLYWYRQTLGQGPEFLTYFQNEAQLEKSRLLSDRFSAERPKGSFSTLEIQRTEQGDSAMYLCASSTDNEQYFGPGTRLTVT.

The J gene is TRBJ1-5, the V gene TRBV18, with 8 bases fitting TRBD1. Trimming cost V 4 bases and J 3 bases; bases outside gene matches: 8. The CDR3 has 16 amino acids. CDR1 and CDR2 from the germline V gene are KGHSH and LQKENI. The CDR3 region is CASSLRQGSTNQPQHF. The CDR3, as DNA: TGTGCCAGCTCACTACGACAGGGGTCAACCAATCAGCCCCAGCATTTT.

This clonotype turned up a few times. The rearrangement uses TRBV6-2 or TRBV6-3 and TRBJ2-5, with D perhaps TRBD1 (5 bases). Trimming pared 2 bases from V and 2 bases from J, leaving 12 bases between. This CDR3 has 15 residues. Germline V gene data show CDR1 as MNHEY and CDR2 as SVGEGT. The CDR3 nucleotides are TGTGCCAGCAGTTACGGGGCCCTAAGTCAAGAGACCCAGTACTTC. Protein product: CASSYGALSQETQYF.

This clonotype was picked up many times. This CDR3 is CASSSAQQGALISSPLHF. The CDR3 nucleotides read TGTGCCAGCAGCTCAGCTCAACAGGGGGCTCTTATAAGTTCACCCCTCCACTTT. This chain joins TRBV7-8 and TRBJ1-6; 9 bases line up with TRBD1. The germline V gene encodes CDR1 SGHVS and CDR2 FQNEAQ. This CDR3 has 18 amino acids. V was pared by 4 bases and J by 9 bases, with 16 bases of the junction left unmatched.

This clonotype has at least ten counts. J is TRBJ2-3 and V is TRBV10-3; D ambiguous. The V end was cut by 4 bases, the J end by 1 base, with 9 bases between. CDR1 is ENHRY and CDR2 is SYGVKD in the germline V gene. The CDR3 extends over 14 amino acids. CDR3 sequence (DNA): TGTGCCATCAGTGTGGCGGCTGGCACAGATACGCAGTATTTT. Protein product: CAISVAAGTDTQYF.

This clonotype was counted many times. J is TRBJ1-1 and V is TRBV5-6; D is ambiguous. The CDR3 covers 16 residues. Trimming shortened V by 0 bases and J by 0 bases, and 12 bases separated the two germline ends. Per germline, CDR1 SGHDT and CDR2 YYEEEE. CDR3 region: CASSLAGRWMNTEAFF. The CDR3 DNA follows: TGTGCCAGCAGCTTGGCTGGCAGGTGGATGAACACTGAAGCTTTCTTT.

This clonotype was seen many times. This rearrangement joins TRBV12-3 or TRBV12-4 to TRBJ2-2; D tentatively reads TRBD1 or TRBD2 (5 bases each). This CDR3 contains 13 residues. V shed 5 bases and J shed 6 bases, with 10 bases lying between them. In DNA, the CDR3 is TGTGCCAGCAGTCACGGGGCCGCCGGGGAGCTGTTTTTT. This sequence encodes CASSHGAAGELFF.

The table lists this clonotype with many counts. V gene TRBV20-1 combines with J gene TRBJ2-5, with 8 bases aligning to TRBD2. This CDR3 has 14 residues. Germline V gives CDR1 DFQATT, CDR2 SNEGSKA (reference sequence). V shed 6 bases and J 2 bases; nucleotides not matched to a gene: 8. CDR3 protein: CSAPRGGGQETQYF. The CDR3 nucleotides are TGCAGTGCACCCCGAGGCGGGGGGCAAGAGACCCAGTACTTC.

This clonotype has a count of ten or more. The rearrangement joins TRBV7-2 to TRBJ2-1; 8 nucleotides align to TRBD2. This CDR3 is 15 amino acids long. CDR1 SGHTA and CDR2 FQGNSA come from the germline V gene. J was trimmed by 5 bases and V by 1 base; bases with no gene match: 4. DNA of the CDR3: TGTGCCAGCAGCTTAGGCGAGCGGGGGAACAATGAGCAGTTCTTC. Its protein is CASSLGERGNNEQFF.

This clonotype has only a few counts. The chain joins TRBV28 to TRBJ2-3; no clear D. Trimming cost V 4 bases and J 6 bases, with 8 bases left between them. Germline lookup yields CDR1 MDHEN and CDR2 SYDVKM. CDR3 length: 12 amino acids. CDR3 in amino acids: CASSWGLDTQYF. In DNA form, the CDR3 reads TGTGCCAGCAGTTGGGGATTGGATACGCAGTATTTT.

This clonotype was counted between two and nine times. The chain recombines TRBV20-1 with TRBJ2-1, with D uncertain. Trimming removed 5 bases at V and 9 bases at J, with 14 bases between. The CDR3 length is 12 residues. CDR1 and CDR2 (germline): DFQATT, SNEGSKA (reference sequence). The CDR3 DNA sequence: TGCAGTGCTCCCAACCTCACACCTGAGCAGTTCTTC. Translating it yields CSAPNLTPEQFF.

This clonotype was recorded at least ten times. This chain uses TRBV6-2 or TRBV6-3 with TRBJ2-7; D is tentatively TRBD1 or TRBD2 (5 bases each). Germline loops: CDR1 MNHEY, CDR2 SVGEGT. Deletions cut 6 bases from V and 3 bases from J, with 15 bases between. The CDR3 has 14 residues. The DNA for the CDR3 is TGTGCCAGCAGCCCCCCGGGACGGGGCTACGAGCAGTACGTC. It codes for CASSPPGRGYEQYV.

This clonotype came up many times. The genes are TRBV27 and TRBJ2-3; D unclear. V gave up 5 bases and J gave up 9 bases, with 15 bases separating them. CDR1 MNHEY and CDR2 SMNVEV come from the germline V gene (reference sequence). CDR3 length: 13 residues. CDR3: CASSPSMEATQYF. Here the CDR3 DNA reads TGTGCCAGCAGTCCCTCCATGGAAGCGACGCAGTATTTT.

This clonotype was counted between two and nine times. The chain couples TRBV15 to TRBJ2-1; 7 bases are shared with TRBD1. This CDR3 spans 12 amino acids. J was trimmed by 12 bases and V by 0 bases; bases with no gene match: 2. The V gene's germline CDR1 is LNHNV and CDR2 YYDKDF (reference sequence). DNA of the CDR3: TGTGCCACCAGCAGAGATTACAGGGGGCAGTTCTTC. Protein product: CATSRDYRGQFF.

In this sample, this clonotype turned up many times. The rearrangement joins TRBV4-1 to TRBJ2-5; maybe TRBD1 (5 bases). Trimming shortened V by 4 bases and J by 4 bases, and 19 bases separated the two germline ends. The CDR3 consists of 16 residues. Germline CDR1 reads MGHRA; CDR2 reads YSYEKL. CDR3 DNA sequence: TGCGCCAGCAGCCGGACCCCCTCTGGGGCCCGAGAGACCCAGTACTTC. The encoded protein is CASSRTPSGARETQYF.

There are many counts of this clonotype. The gene calls are TRBV25-1 and TRBJ2-5, with D perhaps TRBD1 (5 bases). This CDR3 region has 15 residues. Germline V CDR1 and CDR2: MGHDK, SYGVNS. V lost 1 base and J 5 bases, leaving 14 bases between the germline ends. The CDR3 sequence: CASSESLGDWETQYF. The CDR3 nucleotides read TGTGCCAGCAGTGAATCATTAGGGGATTGGGAGACCCAGTACTTC.

The chain links TRBV13 to TRBJ1-6, with a weak D call TRBD1 (5 bases). V dropped 7 bases and J dropped 9 bases, with 19 bases sitting between them. This CDR3 region has 15 residues. Germline CDR1 reads PRHDT; CDR2 reads FYEKMQ (reference sequence). The chain's CDR3 is CASKGSWDGISPLHF. The CDR3, as DNA: TGTGCCAGCAAGGGGAGCTGGGATGGGATTTCACCCCTCCACTTT.

Ten or more counts support this clonotype. The chain employs TRBV7-9 and TRBJ2-1, with unresolved D. The CDR3 sequence is 14 residues long. The V end was cut by 1 base, the J end by 5 bases, with 9 bases between. Germline values: CDR1 SEHNR, CDR2 FQNEAQ (reference sequence). CDR3 nucleotides: TGTGCCAGCAGCTTAGATGACGGAGACAATGAGCAGTTCTTC. This encodes CASSLDDGDNEQFF.

The genes are TRBV9 and TRBJ1-2, with a possible D match to TRBD1 (6 bases). The CDR3 runs 16 residues. Germline assignment: CDR1 SGDLS and CDR2 YYNGEE. The ends were cut back, 4 bases at V and 4 bases at J, with 20 bases in the middle. CDR3 sequence reads: CASSPDPGEPLYGYTF. CDR3 coding DNA: TGTGCCAGCAGCCCCGACCCAGGGGAACCCCTCTATGGCTACACCTTC. Supplemented by reference TRBV9 and TRBJ1-2, the full variable domain reads DSGVTQTPKHLITATGQRVTLRCSPRSGDLSVYWYQQSLDQGLQFLIQYYNGEERAKGNILERFSAQQFPDLHSELNLSSLELGDSALYFCASSPDPGEPLYGYTFGSGTRLTVV.

As concerns this clonotype: This may stem from a read error, because a much larger clone lies one nucleotide away. The chain links TRBV20-1 to TRBJ2-3, with D possibly TRBD1 on 6 matching bases. This CDR3 region has 14 residues. Per germline, CDR1 DFQATT and CDR2 SNEGSKA (reference sequence). The ends were cut back, 5 bases at V and 3 bases at J, with 15 bases in the middle. CDR3 DNA sequence: TGCAGTGCTGGGGTGACAGGTTTGACAGATACGCAGTATTTT. This sequence encodes CSAGVTGLTDTQYF.

This clonotype was found many times. The chain is built from TRBV14 and TRBJ2-2, with 9 bases fitting TRBD1. This CDR3 is 17 amino acids long. CDR1 is SGHDN, CDR2 FVKESK, per germline. V lost 3 bases, J lost 4 bases, and 9 bases stayed unmatched. DNA for the CDR3: TGTGCCAGCAGCCATTTAAGGGGACAGGGCTCCACCGGGGAGCTGTTTTTT. The encoded protein is CASSHLRGQGSTGELFF.

This clonotype was seen a handful of times. The rearrangement joins TRBV29-1 to TRBJ1-1, with D unclear. The germline V gene encodes CDR1 SQVTM and CDR2 ANQGSEA. CDR3 size: 11 residues. Trimming took 2 bases from V and 4 from J, leaving 5 bases between them. CDR3 in DNA: TGCAGCGTTGAATTGGTCACTGAAGCTTTCTTT. It translates to CSVELVTEAFF.

This chain joins TRBV10-3 and TRBJ1-2; a possible D gene is TRBD1 (5 bases). The CDR3 is 12 amino acids. Between the trimmed V and J ends, which lost 7 bases and 8 bases, there was a span of 14 bases. The germline gives CDR1 ENHRY, CDR2 SYGVKD. CDR3 sequence (DNA): TGTGCCATCACCGACGGGACCCGAGGCTACACCTTC. Translating it yields CAITDGTRGYTF.